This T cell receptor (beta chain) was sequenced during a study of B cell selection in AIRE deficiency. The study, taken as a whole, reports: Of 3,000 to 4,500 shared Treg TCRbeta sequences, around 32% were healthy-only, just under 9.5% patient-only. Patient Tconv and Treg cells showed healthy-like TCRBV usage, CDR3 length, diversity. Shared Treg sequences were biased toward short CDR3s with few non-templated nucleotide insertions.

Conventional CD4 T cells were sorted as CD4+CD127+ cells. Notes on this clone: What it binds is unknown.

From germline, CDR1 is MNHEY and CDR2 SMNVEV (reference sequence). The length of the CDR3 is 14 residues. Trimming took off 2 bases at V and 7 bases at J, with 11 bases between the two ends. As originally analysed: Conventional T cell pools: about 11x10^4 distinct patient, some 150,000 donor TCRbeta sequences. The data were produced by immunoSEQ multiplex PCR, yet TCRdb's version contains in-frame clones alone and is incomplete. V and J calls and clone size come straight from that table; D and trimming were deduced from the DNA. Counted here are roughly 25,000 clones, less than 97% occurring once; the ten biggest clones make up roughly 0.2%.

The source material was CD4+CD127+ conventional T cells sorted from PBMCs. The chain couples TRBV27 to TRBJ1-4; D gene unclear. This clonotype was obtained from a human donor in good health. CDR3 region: CASSLSRRGEKLFF. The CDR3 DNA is TGTGCCAGCAGTTTAAGCCGGCGGGGTGAAAAACTGTTTTTT.